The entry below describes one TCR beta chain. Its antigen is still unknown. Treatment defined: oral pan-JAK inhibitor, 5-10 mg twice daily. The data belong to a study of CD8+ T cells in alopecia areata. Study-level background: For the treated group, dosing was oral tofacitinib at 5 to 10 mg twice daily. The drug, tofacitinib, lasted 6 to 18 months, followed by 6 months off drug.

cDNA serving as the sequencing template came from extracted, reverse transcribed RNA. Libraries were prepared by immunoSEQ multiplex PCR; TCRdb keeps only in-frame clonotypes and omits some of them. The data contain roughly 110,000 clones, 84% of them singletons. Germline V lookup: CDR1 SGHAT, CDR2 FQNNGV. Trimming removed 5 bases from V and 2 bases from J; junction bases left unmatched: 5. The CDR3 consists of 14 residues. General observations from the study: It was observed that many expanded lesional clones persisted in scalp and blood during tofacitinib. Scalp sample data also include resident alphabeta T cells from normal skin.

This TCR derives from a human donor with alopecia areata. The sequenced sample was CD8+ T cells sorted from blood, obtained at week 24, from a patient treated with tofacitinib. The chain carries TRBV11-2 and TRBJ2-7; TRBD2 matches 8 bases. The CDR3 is CASSPSGGTYEQYF. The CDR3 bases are TGTGCCAGCAGCCCAAGCGGGGGCACCTACGAGCAGTACTTC.